This TCR beta chain was documented in a study of blood T cell repertoires in COVID-19. This CDR3 comprises 15 residues. V was pared by 6 bases and J by 7 bases, with 7 bases of the junction left unmatched. The germline gives CDR1 MNHEY, CDR2 SMNVEV (reference sequence). Clones were read by immunoSEQ multiplex PCR, and TCRdb kept only the in-frame ones, dropping some. The data contain over 200,000 clones, over 70% of them singletons. This clonotype originated in a man aged 80 or over with acute or convalescent COVID-19. Sample: peripheral blood. The chain has TRBV27 and TRBJ2-1; 12 positions agree with TRBD1. The CDR3 region is CASSSGQGAINEQFF. CDR3 DNA: TGTGCCAGCAGCTCGGGACAGGGGGCAATTAATGAGCAGTTCTTC.